These 32 T cell receptor beta chains share one sample of origin, sequenced in a study of spatial heterogeneity in lung cancer (dated by TCRdb to 2018 to 2020). According to the study, the label for this sample's time point signals: sample taken at primary tumor resection. Library construction relied on 5' RACE. For sequencing, a NextSeq 500 was employed. TCRdb applied fastp at Q25 and MiXCR to the public reads, then kept only in-frame beta chains. Entries that share a CDR3 protein sequence are merged under the most common genes and DNA. The table for this sample lists around 8,000 distinct CDR3 sequences; 6.5% to 9.5% of them were counted only once. The ten largest clones represent under 55% of the sample. The input for sequencing was PBMCs, taken at surgery. Every receptor here comes from a male donor with early-stage non-small cell lung cancer.

This clonotype has at least ten counts. J is TRBJ2-7 and V is TRBV28, with 7 bases lining up with TRBD2. CDR3 length: 16 amino acids. Per the germline V gene, CDR1 is MDHEN and CDR2 is SYDVKM. The ends lost 2 bases at V and 6 bases at J; junction bases unmatched: 13. The CDR3 protein is CASSLNRWGGTPEQYF. The CDR3 DNA sequence: TGTGCCAGCAGTTTAAATCGGTGGGGGGGGACCCCCGAGCAGTACTTC.

This clonotype has only a few counts. This rearrangement joins TRBV7-3 to TRBJ2-3; TRBD1 matches at 8 bases. V lost 5 bases to trimming and J lost 4 bases; unmatched junction nucleotides: 8. The CDR3 contains 15 residues. Germline-derived CDR1 and CDR2 are SGHTA and FQGTGA. CDR3 sequence (DNA): TGTGCCAGCAGCCGGGACAGGTGGCAGGCAGATACGCAGTATTTT. Its protein is CASSRDRWQADTQYF.

This clonotype was counted many times. The chain links TRBV5-1 to TRBJ2-2; D not resolved. Trimming took 0 bases from V and 2 from J, leaving 2 bases between them. This CDR3 contains 13 residues. Germline CDR1 and CDR2: SGHRS and YFSETQ. CDR3 nucleotide sequence: TGCGCCAGCAGCTTGGCCAACACCGGGGAGCTGTTTTTT. It translates to CASSLANTGELFF.

This clonotype was seen ten or more times. The chain uses TRBV12-3 or TRBV12-4 and TRBJ1-1; maybe TRBD1 (6 bases). CDR3 length: 14 amino acids. Trimming pared 6 bases from V and 6 bases from J, leaving 17 bases between. CDR3 sequence (DNA): TGTGCCAGCAGCGGGGGGGCCTCAAGCTCTGAAGCTTTCTTT. It yields the protein CASSGGASSSEAFF.

In this sample, this clonotype turned up many times. CDR3 amino acids: CASRAGQGGGDTQYF. CDR3 in DNA: TGTGCCAGCAGAGCGGGACAAGGCGGGGGAGATACGCAGTATTTT. This chain uses TRBV12-3 or TRBV12-4 with TRBJ2-3; the D gene is possibly TRBD2 (7 bases). Between the trimmed V and J ends, which lost 6 bases and 5 bases, there was a span of 18 bases. The CDR3 has 15 residues.

This clonotype has at least ten counts. The chain carries TRBV6-2 or TRBV6-3 and TRBJ2-2; 10 bases map to TRBD2. The CDR3 loop spans 17 amino acids. Unmatched junction bases numbered 10, after V lost 4 bases and J lost 5 bases. The V gene's germline CDR1 is MNHEY and CDR2 SVGEGT. CDR3 protein: CASSFSGTSEKTGELFF. As DNA, the CDR3 is TGTGCCAGCAGTTTTTCGGGGACTAGCGAAAAGACCGGGGAGCTGTTTTTT.

At least ten counts were recorded for this clonotype. Written as DNA, the CDR3 is TGTGCCAGCAGCCCGACGGACGCCTTCTACACTGAAGCTTTCTTT. Translating gives CASSPTDAFYTEAFF. This chain connects TRBV11-1 to TRBJ1-1; D not resolved. There are 15 residues in the CDR3. Trimming removed 5 bases from V and 3 bases from J, with 16 bases in between. CDR1 SGHAT and CDR2 FQDESV come from the germline V gene (reference sequence).

In this sample, this clonotype turned up many times. V and J are TRBV6-1 and TRBJ2-3; D gene unclear. Trimming stripped 6 bases from V and 0 bases from J, with 10 bases between. Per germline, CDR1 MNHNS and CDR2 SASEGT. The CDR3 has 14 residues. CDR3 amino acids: CASSFLMSTDTQYF. For the CDR3, the DNA is TGTGCCAGCAGCTTCTTAATGAGCACAGATACGCAGTATTTT.

This clonotype has at least ten counts. The J gene is TRBJ2-1, the V gene TRBV28; 7 bases fit TRBD2. The J segment lost 2 bases and the V segment lost 7 bases, leaving 8 bases of the junction unmatched. This CDR3 has 15 residues. The germline V gene encodes CDR1 MDHEN and CDR2 SYDVKM. This CDR3 is CASIPGGETYNEQFF. As DNA, the CDR3 is TGTGCCAGCATCCCTGGGGGGGAGACCTACAATGAGCAGTTCTTC.

This clonotype occurred many times. The chain carries TRBV29-1 and TRBJ1-1; D remains ambiguous. V was clipped by 7 bases and J by 5 bases, with 14 bases between them. The germline V gene encodes CDR1 SQVTM and CDR2 ANQGSEA. This CDR3 has 12 residues. The CDR3 DNA follows: TGCAGCGCCAACGAGGGCGGAACTGAAGCTTTCTTT. It encodes CSANEGGTEAFF.

The chain is built from TRBV10-3 and TRBJ1-5, with 10 bases lining up with TRBD1. The V gene end was trimmed by 10 bases and the J gene end by 4 bases; junction bases not matched to a gene: 10. The CDR3 contains 15 residues. Per germline, CDR1 ENHRY and CDR2 SYGVKD. DNA for the CDR3: TGTGCCAGCTCCGGGACAGGGGAATCAAATCAGCCCCAGCATTTT. This sequence encodes CASSGTGESNQPQHF.

By sample fraction, this clonotype is medium-sized. CDR3 nucleotides: TGCGCCAGCAGCGTGGGCACTGAAGCTTTCTTT. Protein: CASSVGTEAFF. The V gene is TRBV5-1, the J gene TRBJ1-1; D gene unclear. Per the germline V gene, CDR1 is SGHRS and CDR2 is YFSETQ. This CDR3 has 11 amino acids. Trimming cost V 4 bases and J 4 bases, with 5 bases left between them.

This clonotype was recorded at least ten times. The rearrangement uses TRBV6-1 and TRBJ2-7; D unresolved. The length of the CDR3 is 14 residues. The germline V and J ends were trimmed by 3 bases and 2 bases, with 11 bases remaining between them. The germline V gene encodes CDR1 MNHNS and CDR2 SASEGT. The CDR3 DNA sequence: TGTGCCAGCAGTGAGTGGTCCGATACCTACGAGCAGTACTTC. Encoded protein: CASSEWSDTYEQYF.

By its share, this clonotype is medium-sized. CDR3 in DNA: TGTGCCAGCAGCTTAGAAGTAGGGGGAGGAGAGACCCAGTACTTC. Amino acid sequence: CASSLEVGGGETQYF. This chain links TRBV11-2 with TRBJ2-5; D possibly matches TRBD1 or TRBD2 (6 bases each). The V end lost 0 bases, the J end lost 4 bases, and 12 bases lay between the germline ends. This CDR3 is 15 amino acids long. Germline V gene sequence: CDR1 SGHAT, CDR2 FQNNGV. Full variable domain (rest looked up from reference TRBV11-2 and TRBJ2-5): EAGVAQSPRYKIIEKRQSVAFWCNPISGHATLYWYQQILGQGPKLLIQFQNNGVVDDSQLPKDRFSAERLKGVDSTLKIQPAKLEDSAVYLCASSLEVGGGETQYFGPGTRLLVL.

This clonotype occurred many times. The chain carries TRBV7-2 and TRBJ2-7, with D unclear. The V end lost 2 bases, the J end lost 3 bases, and 2 bases lay between the germline ends. This CDR3 comprises 11 residues. Germline CDR1 SGHTA, CDR2 FQGNSA. CDR3: CASSLNYEQYF. In DNA form, the CDR3 reads TGTGCCAGCAGCTTAAACTACGAGCAGTACTTC.

This clonotype was detected a few times. This chain joins TRBV30 and TRBJ2-3, with 7 bases fitting TRBD2. Germline CDR1 GTSNPN, CDR2 SVGIG (reference sequence). The CDR3 length is 16 residues. V lost 7 bases, J lost 8 bases, and 21 bases stayed unmatched. The CDR3 loop is CASRTSGGGAPATQYF. Written as DNA, the CDR3 is TGTGCCTCCCGGACCTCTGGCGGGGGTGCCCCAGCTACGCAGTATTTT.

The V and J genes are TRBV10-3 and TRBJ2-7, with D possibly being TRBD2 (6 bases). Trimming shortened V by 2 bases and J by 6 bases, and 29 bases separated the two germline ends. Germline values: CDR1 ENHRY, CDR2 SYGVKD. The CDR3 is 19 amino acids. The CDR3 DNA reads TGTGCCATCAGTGAGCCTAACAGCCCCGCACGCGGGATGGGGTCCGAGCAGTACTTC. It encodes CAISEPNSPARGMGSEQYF.

This clonotype has a count of ten or more. This chain uses TRBV3-1 with TRBJ2-2; D is undetermined. The CDR3 contains 14 residues. The germline CDR1 and CDR2 sequences are LGHDT and YNNKEL (reference sequence). The germline V and J ends were trimmed by 3 bases and 5 bases, with 10 bases remaining between them. CDR3 bases: TGTGCCAGCAGCCACGCTTGGGGAACCGGGGAGCTGTTTTTT. This gives the protein CASSHAWGTGELFF.

The rearrangement joins TRBV2 to TRBJ2-5, with D tentatively TRBD1 (6 bases). The CDR3 has 12 residues. Germline V gene lookup returns CDR1 SNHLY and CDR2 FYNNEI. V lost 8 bases to trimming and J lost 5 bases, with 12 bases between them. DNA of the CDR3: TGTGCCAGCGGGGCAGGGGTGGAGACCCAGTACTTC. Residues: CASGAGVETQYF.

This clonotype has ten or more counts. The V gene is TRBV18, the J gene TRBJ1-1, with a tentative D call TRBD1 (5 bases). CDR1 is KGHSH and CDR2 is LQKENI in the germline V gene. Between the trimmed V and J ends, which lost 4 bases and 4 bases, there was a span of 13 bases. This CDR3 spans 14 amino acids. The CDR3 loop is CASSLSGDGTEAFF. The DNA for the CDR3 is TGTGCCAGCTCACTTTCGGGGGATGGCACTGAAGCTTTCTTT.

Many counts were recorded for this clonotype. This chain connects TRBV5-1 to TRBJ1-1; D remains ambiguous. Germline loops: CDR1 SGHRS, CDR2 YFSETQ. The CDR3 sequence is 13 residues long. The V and J ends lost 4 bases and 8 bases respectively, with 15 bases between them. CDR3 in amino acids: CASSPDGPNEAFF. The CDR3 coding sequence is TGCGCCAGCAGCCCGGACGGTCCCAACGAAGCTTTCTTT.

This clonotype was found a few times. This chain uses TRBV19 with TRBJ1-3; D uncertain. The CDR3 has 16 amino acids. Germline V gene data show CDR1 as LNHDA and CDR2 as SQIVND (reference sequence). Trimming took off 9 bases at V and 2 bases at J, with 20 bases between the two ends. The CDR3 reads CASQLSFPYAGNTIYF. The CDR3 DNA follows: TGTGCCAGCCAACTCTCTTTCCCCTACGCTGGAAACACCATATATTTT.

This clonotype was seen repeatedly, ten times or more. The DNA of the CDR3 is TGTGCCAGCAGCTTATTTCGAAATAGCGGGGAGCAGTTCTTC. Protein sequence: CASSLFRNSGEQFF. J is TRBJ2-1 and V is TRBV7-2; 7 bases line up with TRBD2. With 2 bases clipped from V and 10 bases from J, the junction kept 8 bases outside the gene matches. CDR1 and CDR2 (germline): SGHTA, FQGNSA. The CDR3 length is 14 residues.

As concerns this clonotype: Possible read error: a much larger clone is one base away. The chain uses TRBV11-3 and TRBJ1-1; no firm D call. This CDR3 comprises 13 residues. Germline V lookup: CDR1 SGHNT, CDR2 YENEEA. The DNA of the CDR3 is TGTTCCAGCAGCCCCGATCCGGGTCGTGAAGCTTTCTTT. It codes for CSSSPDPGREAFF.

The genes are TRBV12-3 or TRBV12-4 and TRBJ2-7; 9 positions agree with TRBD1. V was clipped by 6 bases and J by 3 bases; unmatched bases: 3. CDR3 length: 13 amino acids. The CDR3 DNA reads TGTGCCAGCAGCACGGGACAGGGCTACGAGCAGTACTTC. This gives the protein CASSTGQGYEQYF.

This clonotype occurred many times. CDR3 amino acids: CASSIRRVEVFLDTQYF. The CDR3 DNA follows: TGTGCCAGTAGTATCAGGAGAGTGGAGGTCTTCCTCGATACGCAGTATTTT. J is TRBJ2-3 and V is TRBV19, with D perhaps matching TRBD2 (5 bases). CDR1 and CDR2 (germline): LNHDA, SQIVND (reference sequence). The CDR3 contains 17 residues. V was pared by 3 bases and J by 6 bases, with 22 bases between.

This clonotype is classed as medium-sized. V and J are TRBV29-1 and TRBJ2-3, with unresolved D. CDR1 SQVTM and CDR2 ANQGSEA come from the germline V gene. Trimming cost V 7 bases and J 0 bases, with 14 bases left between them. The CDR3 consists of 14 residues. CDR3 loop: CSASGPSSTDTQYF. The CDR3 DNA is TGCAGCGCCTCCGGCCCTTCTAGCACAGATACGCAGTATTTT.

This chain uses TRBV11-1 with TRBJ1-1; D might be TRBD1 (5 bases). Germline values: CDR1 SGHAT, CDR2 FQDESV (reference sequence). The CDR3 sequence is 13 residues long. Trimming pared 6 bases from V and 6 bases from J, leaving 14 bases between. The CDR3 DNA sequence: TGTGCCAGCAGGACCGCAGGGATATCTGAAGCTTTCTTT. Its protein product is CASRTAGISEAFF.

This clonotype was picked up many times. The rearrangement links TRBV5-1 to TRBJ2-6; 7 bases fit TRBD1. The V gene end was trimmed by 4 bases and the J gene end by 0 bases; junction bases not matched to a gene: 10. Germline-derived CDR1 and CDR2 are SGHRS and YFSETQ. The CDR3 consists of 18 residues. This chain's CDR3 is CASSLRRQGISGANVLTF. The CDR3 DNA is TGCGCCAGCAGCCTTCGGCGACAGGGTATCTCTGGGGCCAACGTCCTGACTTTC. The variable domain in full, completed from reference TRBV5-1 and TRBJ2-6, reads KAGVTQTPRYLIKTRGQQVTLSCSPISGHRSVSWYQQTPGQGLQFLFEYFSETQRNKGNFPGRFSGRQFSNSRSEMNVSTLELGDSALYLCASSLRRQGISGANVLTFGAGSRLTVL.

This clonotype was recorded many times. The V gene is TRBV10-3, the J gene TRBJ2-3; D gene ambiguous. V was pared by 3 bases and J by 4 bases, with 11 bases between. Germline CDR1 is ENHRY and CDR2 is SYGVKD. The CDR3 runs 14 residues. CDR3 sequence (DNA): TGTGCCATCAGTGACCCACTGGCAGCAGATACGCAGTATTTT. This codes for CAISDPLAADTQYF.

This clonotype was seen ten or more times. The rearrangement joins TRBV6-4 to TRBJ2-1; possibly TRBD2 for D (6 bases). Germline V gene data show CDR1 as MRHNA and CDR2 as SNTAGT. V lost 0 bases and J lost 1, with 13 bases in between. This CDR3 is built from 17 residues. This chain's CDR3 is CASSDSVTSSSYNEQFF. Written as DNA, the CDR3 is TGTGCCAGCAGTGACTCTGTAACTAGCAGTTCCTACAATGAGCAGTTCTTC.

This clonotype occurred a few times. The V and J genes are TRBV18 and TRBJ1-1; the match to TRBD1 covers 8 bases. The CDR3 has 13 residues. Trimming removed 3 bases from V and 5 bases from J; junction bases left unmatched: 2. CDR1 is KGHSH and CDR2 is LQKENI in the germline V gene. CDR3: CASSPTGGTEAFF. CDR3 nucleotide sequence: TGTGCCAGCTCACCCACAGGGGGGACTGAAGCTTTCTTT.